The sequence of this T cell receptor beta chain was determined in a study of T cell repertoires in cytomegalovirus infection. Background on the study: Both CMV infection and a matching HLA type were indicated by public TCR beta signatures. The study's findings and limits: There were HLA-C-restricted CMV-specific TCR beta clonotypes dominating the ex vivo response.

CDR1 and CDR2 (germline): SGHKS, YYEKEE (reference sequence). Trimming cost V 3 bases and J 0 bases, with 9 bases left between them. The CDR3 covers 15 residues. TCRdb redid the calling of the reads with MiXCR, one entry per CDR3 protein. In the table there are about 890,000 distinct CDR3 sequences, roughly 31% of which are singletons. In this sample, this clonotype turned up a few times. No antigen is known for it. Sequenced material: cultured CD8+ T cells from PBMCs, taken from culture after CMV antigen stimulation. The TCR was taken from a human donor in good health (CMV status not recorded). Some clones in this sample may be carry-over from other donors' samples. This rearrangement joins TRBV5-5 to TRBJ2-2, with D hard to call. The CDR3 nucleotides are TGTGCCAGCAGCTCCCCGGCTGCGAACACCGGGGAGCTGTTTTTT. Translating it yields CASSSPAANTGELFF.